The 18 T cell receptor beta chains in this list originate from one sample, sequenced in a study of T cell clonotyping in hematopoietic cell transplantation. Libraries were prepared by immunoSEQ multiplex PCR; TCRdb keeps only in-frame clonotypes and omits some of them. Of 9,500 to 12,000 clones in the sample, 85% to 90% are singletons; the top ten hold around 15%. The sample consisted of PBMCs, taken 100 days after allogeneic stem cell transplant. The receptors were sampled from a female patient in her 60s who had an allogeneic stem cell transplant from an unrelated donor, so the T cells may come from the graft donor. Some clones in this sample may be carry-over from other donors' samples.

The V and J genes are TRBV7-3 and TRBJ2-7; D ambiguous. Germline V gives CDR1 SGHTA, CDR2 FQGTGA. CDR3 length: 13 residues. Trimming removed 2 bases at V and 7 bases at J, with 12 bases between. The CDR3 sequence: CASSLVAKREQYF. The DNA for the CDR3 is TGTGCCAGCAGCTTAGTGGCAAAGAGGGAGCAGTACTTC.

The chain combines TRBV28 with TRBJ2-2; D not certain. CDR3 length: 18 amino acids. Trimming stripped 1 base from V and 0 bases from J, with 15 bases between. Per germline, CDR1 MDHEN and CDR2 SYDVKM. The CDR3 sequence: CASSLSPGWAANTGELFF. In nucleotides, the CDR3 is TGTGCCAGCAGTTTATCACCGGGTTGGGCAGCGAACACCGGGGAGCTGTTTTTT.

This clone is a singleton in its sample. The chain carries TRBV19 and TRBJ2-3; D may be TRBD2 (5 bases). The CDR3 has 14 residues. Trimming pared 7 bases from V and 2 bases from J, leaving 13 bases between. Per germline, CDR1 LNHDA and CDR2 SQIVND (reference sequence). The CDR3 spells CASTMEDFTDTQYF. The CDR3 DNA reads TGTGCCAGTACCATGGAGGATTTCACAGATACGCAGTATTTT.

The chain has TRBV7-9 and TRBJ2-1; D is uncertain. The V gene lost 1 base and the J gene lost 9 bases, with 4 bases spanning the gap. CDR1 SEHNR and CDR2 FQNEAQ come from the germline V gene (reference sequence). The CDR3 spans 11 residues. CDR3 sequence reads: CASSLEVEQFF. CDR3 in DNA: TGTGCCAGCAGCTTAGAGGTTGAGCAGTTCTTC.

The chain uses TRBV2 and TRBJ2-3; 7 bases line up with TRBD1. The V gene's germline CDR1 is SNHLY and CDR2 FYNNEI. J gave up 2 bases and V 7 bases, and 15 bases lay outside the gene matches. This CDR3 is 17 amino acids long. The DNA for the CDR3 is TGTGCCAGCATGCCCCCTAACCCGACAGGGACCACAGATACGCAGTATTTT. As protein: CASMPPNPTGTTDTQYF. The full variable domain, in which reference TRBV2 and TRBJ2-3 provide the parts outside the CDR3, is EPEVTQTPSHQVTQMGQEVILRCVPISNHLYFYWYRQILGQKVEFLVSFYNNEISEKSEIFDDQFSVERPDGSNFTLKIRSTKLEDSAMYFCASMPPNPTGTTDTQYFGPGTRLTVL.

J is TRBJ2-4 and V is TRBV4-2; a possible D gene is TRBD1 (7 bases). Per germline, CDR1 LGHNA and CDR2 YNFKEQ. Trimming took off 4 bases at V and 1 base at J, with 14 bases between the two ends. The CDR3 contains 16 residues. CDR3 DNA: TGTGCCAGCAGCCGCGGGGACAGTCATGCCAAAAACATTCAGTACTTC. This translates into CASSRGDSHAKNIQYF.

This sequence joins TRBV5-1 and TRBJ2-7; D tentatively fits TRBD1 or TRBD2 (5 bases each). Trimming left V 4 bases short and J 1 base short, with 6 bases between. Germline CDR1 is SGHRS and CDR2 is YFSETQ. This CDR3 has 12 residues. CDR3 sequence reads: CASSEGSYEQYF. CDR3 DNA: TGCGCCAGCAGCGAGGGGTCCTACGAGCAGTACTTC.

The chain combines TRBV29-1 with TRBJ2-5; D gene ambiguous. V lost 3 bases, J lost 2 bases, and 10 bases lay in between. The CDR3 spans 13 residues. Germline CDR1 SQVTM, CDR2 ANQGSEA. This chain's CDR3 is CSVDGVVQETQYF. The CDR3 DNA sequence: TGCAGCGTTGATGGGGTAGTTCAAGAGACCCAGTACTTC.

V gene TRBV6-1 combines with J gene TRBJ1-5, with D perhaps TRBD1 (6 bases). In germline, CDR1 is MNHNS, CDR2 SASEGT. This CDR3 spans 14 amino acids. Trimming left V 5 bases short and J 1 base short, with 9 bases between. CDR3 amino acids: CASSRTVSNQPQHF. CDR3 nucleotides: TGTGCCAGCAGTAGGACAGTCAGCAATCAGCCCCAGCATTTT.

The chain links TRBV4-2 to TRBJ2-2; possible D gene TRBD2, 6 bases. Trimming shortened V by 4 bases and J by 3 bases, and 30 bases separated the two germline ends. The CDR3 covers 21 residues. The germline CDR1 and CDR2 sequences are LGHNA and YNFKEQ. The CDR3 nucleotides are TGTGCCAGCAGCCCAGGAATTCGGGCGGGCGGGGAGGCACGGCACACCGGGGAGCTGTTTTTT. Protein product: CASSPGIRAGGEARHTGELFF.

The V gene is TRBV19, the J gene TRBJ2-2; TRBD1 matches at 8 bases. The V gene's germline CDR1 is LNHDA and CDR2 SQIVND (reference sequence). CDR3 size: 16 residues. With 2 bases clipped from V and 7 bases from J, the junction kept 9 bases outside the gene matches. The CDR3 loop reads CASSIRGTGYSGELFF. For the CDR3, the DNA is TGTGCCAGTAGTATAAGGGGGACAGGCTACAGCGGGGAGCTGTTTTTT.

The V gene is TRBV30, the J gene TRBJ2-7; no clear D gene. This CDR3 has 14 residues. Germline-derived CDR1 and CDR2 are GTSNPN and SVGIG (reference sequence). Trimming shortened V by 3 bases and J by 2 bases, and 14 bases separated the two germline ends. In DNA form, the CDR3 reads TGTGCCTGGAGAAGACTGGATCCTCCCTACGAGCAGTACTTC. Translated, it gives CAWRRLDPPYEQYF.

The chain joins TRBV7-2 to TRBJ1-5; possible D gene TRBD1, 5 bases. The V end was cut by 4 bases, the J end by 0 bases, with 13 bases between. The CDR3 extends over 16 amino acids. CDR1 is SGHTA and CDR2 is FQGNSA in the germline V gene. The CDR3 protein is CASSSRRGDSNQPQHF. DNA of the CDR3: TGTGCCAGCAGCTCGCGGCGGGGGGATAGCAATCAGCCCCAGCATTTT.

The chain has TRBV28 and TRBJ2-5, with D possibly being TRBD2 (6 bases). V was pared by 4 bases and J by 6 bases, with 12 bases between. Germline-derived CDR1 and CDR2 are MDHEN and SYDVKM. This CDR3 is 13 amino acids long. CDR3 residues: CASSSERTKTQYF. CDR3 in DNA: TGTGCCAGCAGTTCCGAACGGACTAAGACCCAGTACTTC. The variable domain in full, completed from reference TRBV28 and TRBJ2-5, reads DVKVTQSSRYLVKRTGEKVFLECVQDMDHENMFWYRQDPGLGLRLIYFSYDVKMKEKGDIPEGYSVSREKKERFSLILESASTNQTSMYLCASSSERTKTQYFGPGTRLLVL.

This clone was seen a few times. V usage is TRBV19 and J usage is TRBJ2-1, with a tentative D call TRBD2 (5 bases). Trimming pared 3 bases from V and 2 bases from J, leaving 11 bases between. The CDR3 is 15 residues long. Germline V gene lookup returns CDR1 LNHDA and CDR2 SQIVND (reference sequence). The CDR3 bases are TGTGCCAGTAGTATGGGGAGCAGCACCTACAATGAGCAGTTCTTC. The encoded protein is CASSMGSSTYNEQFF.

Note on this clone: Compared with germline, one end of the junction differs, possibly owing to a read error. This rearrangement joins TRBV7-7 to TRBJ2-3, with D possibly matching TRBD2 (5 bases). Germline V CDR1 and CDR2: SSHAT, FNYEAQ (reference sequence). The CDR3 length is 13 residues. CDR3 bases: TGTGCTAGCAGCTTAGATGTAGCGGATACGCAGTATTTT. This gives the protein CASSLDVADTQYF.

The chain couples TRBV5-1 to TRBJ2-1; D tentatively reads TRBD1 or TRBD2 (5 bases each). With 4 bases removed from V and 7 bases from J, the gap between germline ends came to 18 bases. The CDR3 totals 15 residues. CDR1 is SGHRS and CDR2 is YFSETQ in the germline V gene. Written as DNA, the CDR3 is TGCGCCAGCAGCGATGGACTGCTAAAGGGGAATGAGCAGTTCTTC. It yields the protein CASSDGLLKGNEQFF.

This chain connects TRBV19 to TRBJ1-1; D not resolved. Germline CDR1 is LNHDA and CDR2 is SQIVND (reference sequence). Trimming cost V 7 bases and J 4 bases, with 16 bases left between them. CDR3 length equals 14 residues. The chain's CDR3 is CASTPRDSSTEAFF. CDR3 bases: TGTGCCAGTACCCCCCGGGATAGCAGCACTGAAGCTTTCTTT.